This T cell receptor (beta chain) appears in the sequencing data of a study of Ad26.COV2.S vaccination and SARS-CoV-2 variants. Study-wide background: Donor got 5x10^10 or 1x10^11 viral particles of Ad26.COV2.S. Broader study findings: Non-spike TCR breadth was similar in vaccine and placebo recipients. Recipients given vaccine exceeded placebo recipients in spike-specific TCR breadth.

The CDR3 consists of 13 residues. Germline CDR1 SGHAT, CDR2 FQNNGV. This sample's treatment: roughly 19 received Ad26.COV2.S at low or high dose, single or two shots; roughly 5 received placebo; per-sample allocation not given. Sampling took place 63 days after the first vaccine or placebo injection. The administered vaccine (an Ad26 vector) expressed Wuhan-strain SARS-CoV-2 spike. This table comes from immunoSEQ multiplex PCR, and its TCRdb copy is limited to in-frame clones, with some not included. The table includes about 350,000 clones, about nine tenths detected once. This clone was counted a single time. The antigen is unknown. Compared with germline, one end of the junction differs, possibly owing to a read error.

The sequence derives from a person aged 18-65 years who received the Ad26.COV2.S COVID-19 vaccine or a placebo. J is TRBJ2-7 and V is TRBV11-2; either TRBD1 or TRBD2 may fit D (5 bases each). This specimen consisted of peripheral blood, obtained in a trial of Ad26.COV2.S vaccine versus placebo. DNA of the CDR3: TGTGCCAGCAGCTTATCCCCCGGGTGGGGGACGGACTTC. It yields the protein CASSLSPGWGTDF.